The 12 T cell receptor beta chains presented below share a single source sample, sequenced in a study of blood T cells in healthy people across ages. With a J-beta primer mix and a sample-barcoded 5' primer, a second PCR ran roughly 7 to 11 cycles. Each CDR3 protein is one row after TCRdb ran MiXCR on the 5' RACE reads. The sample has 750,000 to 850,000 distinct CDR3 sequences, around 25% seen once. These data were also reused for a study on T cells of mothers and their children.

The sample was blood. The receptors derive from a boy younger than 18 in good health.

This clonotype was detected a few times. The chain links TRBV10-3 to TRBJ2-1, with D uncertain. Gene TRBJ2-7 matches the end of the DNA better, so the J call may be wrong. The CDR3 extends over 16 amino acids. Germline values: CDR1 ENHRY, CDR2 SYGVKD. The CDR3: CAISESRFGFAYEQYF. As DNA, the CDR3 is TGTGCCATCAGTGAGTCCCGTTTTGGCTTTGCCTACGAGCAGTACTTC.

The genes are TRBV28 and TRBJ1-2, with 11 positions matching TRBD1. The CDR3 loop spans 16 amino acids. Germline CDR1 and CDR2: MDHEN and SYDVKM. The J segment lost 2 bases and the V segment lost 6 bases, leaving 8 bases of the junction unmatched. The CDR3 spells CASRTAGTGGNYGYTF. The CDR3 DNA sequence: TGTGCCAGCAGGACTGCCGGGACAGGGGGGAACTATGGCTACACCTTC.

In this sample, this clonotype turned up once. This may come from a read error, since a much larger clone is one base off. The chain uses TRBV7-9 and TRBJ1-1, with 9 bases identical to TRBD1. CDR3 length: 14 residues. CDR1 is SEHNR, CDR2 FQNEAQ, per germline (reference sequence). This CDR3 reads CAGSLERPGQGNFF. As DNA, the CDR3 is TGTGCCGGCAGCTTAGAGAGACCGGGACAGGGTAACTTCTTT. Full variable domain (remainder filled in from reference TRBV7-9 and TRBJ1-1): DTGVSQNPRHKITKRGQNVTFRCDPISEHNRLYWYRQTLGQGPEFLTYFQNEAQLEKSRLLSDRFSAERPKGSFSTLEIQRTEQGDSAMYLCAGSLERPGQGNFFGQGTRLTVV.

Turning to this clonotype: In this CDR3 the conserved last residue, phenylalanine or tryptophan, is missing, so a read error is likely. J is TRBJ2-4 and V is TRBV29-1; D may be TRBD1 or TRBD2 (5 bases each). Trimming left V 4 bases short and J 10 bases short, with 17 bases between. This CDR3 has 13 amino acids. Germline CDR1 is SQVTM and CDR2 is ANQGSEA. In DNA, the CDR3 is TGCAGCGTTGGGGGTGGGAGTGGGGCTATTCAGTACCTC. It is translated as CSVGGGSGAIQYL.

V gene TRBV2 combines with J gene TRBJ2-3; D is unresolved. This CDR3 region has 14 residues. Germline values: CDR1 SNHLY, CDR2 FYNNEI. V was shortened by 6 bases and J by 0 bases, with 10 bases between the two germline ends. The CDR3 sequence: CASSPQLSTDTQYF. In DNA form, the CDR3 reads TGTGCCAGCAGCCCACAGCTAAGCACAGATACGCAGTATTTT.

V is TRBV2 and J is TRBJ1-1; D remains ambiguous. In germline, CDR1 is SNHLY, CDR2 FYNNEI. The V gene lost 6 bases and the J gene lost 9 bases, with 14 bases spanning the gap. CDR3 size: 12 residues. CDR3 DNA: TGTGCCAGCAGAGAAACAGCTACCAAAGCTTTCTTT. It encodes CASRETATKAFF.

A few counts support this clonotype. V and J are TRBV5-1 and TRBJ2-5, with a weak D call TRBD1 (5 bases). V lost 6 bases and J lost 2, with 11 bases in between. The CDR3 runs to 13 residues. The germline V gene encodes CDR1 SGHRS and CDR2 YFSETQ. The chain's CDR3 is CASKAGNQETQYF. The CDR3 DNA reads as TGCGCCAGCAAAGCAGGGAATCAAGAGACCCAGTACTTC.

This clonotype has just a few counts. The V gene is TRBV6-1, the J gene TRBJ2-1, with D tentatively TRBD1 (5 bases). Deletions cut 2 bases from V and 13 bases from J, with 12 bases between. CDR3 length: 12 residues. Germline CDR1 reads MNHNS; CDR2 reads SASEGT. In DNA, the CDR3 is TGTGCCAGCAGTGAAACTGGGGCTAGTCAGTTCTTC. Translating gives CASSETGASQFF.

This clonotype was seen a few times. The J gene is TRBJ2-5, the V gene TRBV5-1; D unclear. The CDR3 spans 16 residues. Germline CDR1 reads SGHRS; CDR2 reads YFSETQ. V was cut by 3 bases and J by 5 bases, with 20 bases left in between. The CDR3 protein is CASSWTRGDGQETQYF. The CDR3 DNA reads TGCGCCAGCAGCTGGACCAGAGGCGACGGTCAGGAGACCCAGTACTTC.

The genes are TRBV4-3 and TRBJ2-1; TRBD1 aligns across 7 bases. V lost 4 bases, J lost 4 bases, and 7 bases stayed unmatched. Germline lookup yields CDR1 LGHNA and CDR2 YSLEER. The CDR3 sequence is 15 residues long. The DNA of the CDR3 is TGCGCCAGCAGCCCGGACAGGCAAACTTACAATGAGCAGTTCTTC. Amino acids: CASSPDRQTYNEQFF.

The chain has TRBV20-1 and TRBJ2-4, with no clear D. Trimming pared 6 bases from V and 0 bases from J, leaving 12 bases between. The CDR3 loop spans 14 amino acids. Germline V gene sequence: CDR1 DFQATT, CDR2 SNEGSKA (reference sequence). The CDR3: CSAAIRLAKNIQYF. The CDR3 DNA sequence: TGCAGTGCGGCAATACGGCTAGCCAAAAACATTCAGTACTTC.

V is TRBV24-1 and J is TRBJ1-4; D is perhaps TRBD1 (5 bases). Germline-derived CDR1 and CDR2 are KGHDR and SFDVKD. V was cut by 3 bases and J by 12 bases, with 13 bases left in between. The CDR3 has 13 amino acids. CDR3 loop: CATSDGSGLQLFF. In DNA form, the CDR3 reads TGTGCCACCAGTGATGGCTCGGGACTGCAACTGTTTTTT.